One sample yielded the 30 T cell receptor beta chains listed below, sequenced in a study of shared clonotypes between healthy human individuals. Sequencing was performed with immunoSEQ multiplex PCR; in TCRdb, only in-frame clones are kept and a portion is missing. Of millions of clones in the sample, over 85% were seen once. Sequenced sample: naive CD4+ T cells sorted from blood. Described subset: CD45RA+ positively selected. These TCRs come from a man between 18 and 29 years old in good health.

V usage is TRBV10-3 and J usage is TRBJ1-2, with unresolved D. The CDR3 covers 13 residues. Germline-derived CDR1 and CDR2 are ENHRY and SYGVKD. V was pared by 4 bases and J by 7 bases, with 13 bases between. CDR3 protein: CAISVDPKGGYTF. CDR3 DNA: TGTGCCATCAGTGTTGACCCAAAGGGTGGCTACACCTTC.

The table lists this clone with a count of one. This chain connects TRBV14 to TRBJ1-6, with a tentative D call TRBD1 (6 bases). With 4 bases removed from V and 9 bases from J, the gap between germline ends came to 16 bases. The CDR3 totals 15 residues. Looked up from germline, CDR1 is SGHDN and CDR2 is FVKESK. CDR3 sequence: CASSLLRDTFSPLHF. As DNA, the CDR3 is TGTGCCAGCAGCCTTCTCCGGGACACTTTTTCACCCCTCCACTTT.

The chain carries TRBV4-3 and TRBJ1-2, with D possibly TRBD1 on 5 matching bases. The CDR3 runs 13 residues. Per the germline V gene, CDR1 is LGHNA and CDR2 is YSLEER. The V gene lost 4 bases and the J gene lost 5 bases, with 11 bases spanning the gap. The chain's CDR3 is CASSPDSYYGYTF. The CDR3 region has the DNA TGCGCCAGCAGCCCCGACAGCTATTATGGCTACACCTTC.

This rearrangement joins TRBV2 to TRBJ2-7; TRBD2 matches at 10 bases. Germline-derived CDR1 and CDR2 are SNHLY and FYNNEI. Trimming took 6 bases from V and 2 from J; bases not matched to a gene: 7. The CDR3 runs 15 residues. This CDR3 reads CASRPGTSAPYEQYF. For the CDR3, the DNA is TGTGCCAGCAGGCCCGGGACTAGCGCGCCCTACGAGCAGTACTTC.

This CDR3 reads CASSLGGPTTYEQYF. The CDR3 region has the DNA TGTGCCAGCAGCTTGGGAGGACCGACCACCTACGAGCAGTACTTC. This chain connects TRBV5-4 to TRBJ2-5; D not certain. Gene TRBJ2-7 matches the end of the DNA better, so the J call may be wrong. The germline gives CDR1 SGHNT, CDR2 YYREEE (reference sequence). The CDR3 is 15 residues long.

The rearrangement uses TRBV19 and TRBJ1-5, with a tentative D call TRBD1 (5 bases). The CDR3 sequence is 15 residues long. Germline V gene sequence: CDR1 LNHDA, CDR2 SQIVND (reference sequence). V lost 5 bases and J lost 5, with 16 bases in between. The CDR3 is CASSLPSRVDQPQHF. The CDR3 coding sequence is TGTGCCAGTAGTCTACCCAGCAGGGTCGATCAGCCCCAGCATTTT.

V is TRBV9 and J is TRBJ2-1; 10 positions match TRBD2. The junction had 10 bases not matched to a gene; V was cut back by 3 bases and J by 7 bases. The CDR3 consists of 16 residues. Germline V lookup: CDR1 SGDLS, CDR2 YYNGEE. The chain's CDR3 is CASSAELAGVKNEQFF. The CDR3, as DNA: TGTGCCAGCAGCGCCGAGCTAGCGGGAGTGAAGAATGAGCAGTTCTTC.

This chain links TRBV6-1 with TRBJ2-1; D gene uncertain. The CDR3 spans 16 residues. Per the germline V gene, CDR1 is MNHNS and CDR2 is SASEGT. V lost 4 bases, J lost 4 bases, and 17 bases lay in between. In nucleotides, the CDR3 is TGTGCCAGCAGTGTCCTTCCCTCAGCCTTATACAATGAGCAGTTCTTC. It translates to CASSVLPSALYNEQFF.

This chain links TRBV2 with TRBJ1-6, with D perhaps TRBD1 (6 bases). Germline V gene lookup returns CDR1 SNHLY and CDR2 FYNNEI. The CDR3 consists of 15 residues. V was shortened by 4 bases and J by 7 bases, with 14 bases between the two germline ends. This chain's CDR3 is CASSGRDTINSPLHF. In DNA form, the CDR3 reads TGTGCCAGCAGTGGCCGGGACACGATCAATTCACCCCTCCACTTT. The full variable domain, rest sourced from reference TRBV2 and TRBJ1-6, is EPEVTQTPSHQVTQMGQEVILRCVPISNHLYFYWYRQILGQKVEFLVSFYNNEISEKSEIFDDQFSVERPDGSNFTLKIRSTKLEDSAMYFCASSGRDTINSPLHFGNGTRLTVT.

On this clone: Different DNA sequences within this sample yield the same CDR3. The chain is built from TRBV30 and TRBJ1-3; no clear D. Trimming removed 3 bases at V and 7 bases at J, with 4 bases between. CDR3 length: 10 residues. Germline-derived CDR1 and CDR2 are GTSNPN and SVGIG (reference sequence). The CDR3 nucleotides are TGTGCCTGGAGCGAGAACACCATATATTTT. It is translated as CAWSENTIYF.

The chain recombines TRBV18 with TRBJ2-5; no clear D gene. The CDR3 totals 14 residues. Germline-derived CDR1 and CDR2 are KGHSH and LQKENI. Trimming pared 4 bases from V and 3 bases from J, leaving 12 bases between. CDR3 nucleotide sequence: TGTGCCAGCTCACGTGGTCGGGTAGAAGAGACCCAGTACTTC. The encoded protein is CASSRGRVEETQYF.

The chain has TRBV29-1 and TRBJ2-7, with 9 bases fitting TRBD1. Germline values: CDR1 SQVTM, CDR2 ANQGSEA. V lost 7 bases and J lost 5; bases outside the gene matches: 6. This CDR3 is built from 12 residues. The CDR3 loop reads CSAETGGHEQYF. The CDR3 coding sequence is TGCAGCGCCGAGACAGGGGGTCACGAGCAGTACTTC.

This clone was counted a single time. The chain combines TRBV5-1 with TRBJ2-7, with 7 bases aligning to TRBD1. This CDR3 comprises 15 residues. Losses at the gene ends were 0 bases for V and 2 bases for J; bases not matched to a gene: 5. Germline V gives CDR1 SGHRS, CDR2 YFSETQ. The CDR3 bases are TGCGCCAGCAGCTTGGAGGGGGCCGCGGCCTACGAGCAGTACTTC. It yields the protein CASSLEGAAAYEQYF.

The chain employs TRBV6-5 and TRBJ2-5, with 7 positions matching TRBD1. Germline CDR1 reads MNHEY; CDR2 reads SVGAGI. This CDR3 region has 13 residues. V lost 5 bases, J lost 2 bases, and 2 bases stayed unmatched. CDR3 bases: TGTGCCAGCAGTCAGGGACAGCAAGAGACCCAGTACTTC. It is translated as CASSQGQQETQYF.

This clone was seen only once. This sequence joins TRBV6-1 and TRBJ1-2, with D unresolved. This CDR3 is built from 12 residues. Trimming shortened V by 5 bases and J by 0 bases, and 4 bases separated the two germline ends. Germline CDR1 MNHNS, CDR2 SASEGT. In DNA form, the CDR3 reads TGTGCCAGCAGTATCTCTAACTATGGCTACACCTTC. Its translation is CASSISNYGYTF.

This clone was seen more than once but under ten times. This chain joins TRBV28 and TRBJ1-1; the D gene is possibly TRBD1 (6 bases). Trimming shortened V by 3 bases and J by 4 bases, and 12 bases separated the two germline ends. From germline, CDR1 is MDHEN and CDR2 SYDVKM. CDR3 length equals 14 residues. CDR3 region: CASSLDSLGTEAFF. CDR3 bases: TGTGCCAGCAGTTTGGACAGTTTGGGCACTGAAGCTTTCTTT. Full variable domain (remainder filled in from reference TRBV28 and TRBJ1-1): DVKVTQSSRYLVKRTGEKVFLECVQDMDHENMFWYRQDPGLGLRLIYFSYDVKMKEKGDIPEGYSVSREKKERFSLILESASTNQTSMYLCASSLDSLGTEAFFGQGTRLTVV.

In the case of this clone: At the DNA level, this CDR3 is encoded by other sequences in the same sample as well. The rearrangement joins TRBV5-5 to TRBJ1-2; no definite D call. Trimming removed 0 bases at V and 5 bases at J, with 5 bases between. Germline-derived CDR1 and CDR2 are SGHKS and YYEKEE (reference sequence). The CDR3 loop spans 12 amino acids. CDR3 nucleotide sequence: TGTGCCAGCAGCTTGGAAGGATATGGCTACACCTTC. This encodes CASSLEGYGYTF.

This chain joins TRBV6-6 and TRBJ2-3; no definite D call. V was pared by 2 bases and J by 4 bases, with 4 bases between. From germline, CDR1 is MNHNY and CDR2 SVGAGI (reference sequence). The length of the CDR3 is 12 residues. The CDR3 DNA is TGTGCCAGCAGTTACCAGGCAGATACGCAGTATTTT. Its protein is CASSYQADTQYF.

The rearrangement joins TRBV7-2 to TRBJ2-5; D may be TRBD2 (5 bases). With 5 bases removed from V and 2 bases from J, the gap between germline ends came to 9 bases. Germline CDR1 is SGHTA and CDR2 is FQGNSA. The CDR3 runs 13 residues. For the CDR3, the DNA is TGTGCCAGCAGCCCACTAGAGCAAGAGACCCAGTACTTC. Translated, it gives CASSPLEQETQYF.

This chain connects TRBV27 to TRBJ1-5, with D unresolved. There are 14 residues in the CDR3. V was clipped by 5 bases and J by 0 bases, with 8 bases between them. From germline, CDR1 is MNHEY and CDR2 SMNVEV (reference sequence). The CDR3, as DNA: TGTGCCAGCAGTATAGGGTATAGCAATCAGCCCCAGCATTTT. Residues: CASSIGYSNQPQHF.

The CDR3 DNA reads TGTGCCAGCAATCTCCAGGCTTCTAATTCACCCCTCCACTTT. Translating gives CASNLQASNSPLHF. The chain has TRBV2 and TRBJ1-6; D is uncertain. Germline assignment: CDR1 SNHLY and CDR2 FYNNEI. Trimming removed 7 bases at V and 6 bases at J, with 13 bases between. The CDR3 has 14 amino acids.

The V gene is TRBV10-2, the J gene TRBJ1-2; TRBD1 aligns across 12 bases. This CDR3 contains 15 residues. Per germline, CDR1 WSHSY and CDR2 SAAADI. V trimming: 4 bases; J trimming: 8 bases; junction bases outside the gene matches: 8. CDR3 residues: CASSAPGQGAEGYTF. The CDR3 DNA is TGCGCCAGCAGTGCTCCGGGACAGGGGGCGGAGGGCTACACCTTC.

CDR3 DNA sequence: TGTGCCAGCTCACCACGACAGGGGATCACAGATACGCAGTATTTT. Its translation is CASSPRQGITDTQYF. The chain couples TRBV18 to TRBJ2-3; 8 bases are shared with TRBD1. The CDR3 is 15 amino acids. J lost 2 bases, V lost 1 base, and 2 bases had no gene match. Germline assignment: CDR1 KGHSH and CDR2 LQKENI.

This clone was seen a few times. The chain joins TRBV6-1 to TRBJ1-6, with D unresolved. The germline CDR1 and CDR2 sequences are MNHNS and SASEGT. The CDR3 consists of 15 residues. V lost 3 bases and J 9 bases, leaving 15 bases between the germline ends. DNA for the CDR3: TGTGCCAGCAGTGAGAGTTCGGGCTGGCCTTCACCCCTCCACTTT. Its translation: CASSESSGWPSPLHF.

In DNA form, the CDR3 reads TGCGCCAGCAGCCAAGTTCAAGGCCTGGGGGGCTACACCTTC. This sequence encodes CASSQVQGLGGYTF. The chain links TRBV4-3 to TRBJ1-2, with D unclear. CDR3 length equals 14 residues. V was shortened by 1 base and J by 8 bases, with 14 bases between the two germline ends. The V gene's germline CDR1 is LGHNA and CDR2 YSLEER.

This rearrangement joins TRBV2 to TRBJ1-2, with no clear D. The germline CDR1 and CDR2 sequences are SNHLY and FYNNEI. V shed 5 bases and J shed 7 bases, with 14 bases lying between them. This CDR3 has 13 residues. This CDR3 is CASSPTGVGGYTF. The CDR3, as DNA: TGTGCCAGCAGTCCGACGGGAGTCGGTGGCTACACCTTC.

The rearrangement links TRBV27 to TRBJ2-5, with D perhaps matching TRBD1 or TRBD2 (6 bases each). CDR1 is MNHEY and CDR2 is SMNVEV in the germline V gene (reference sequence). Deletions cut 5 bases from V and 4 bases from J, with 17 bases between. The CDR3 loop spans 15 amino acids. CDR3 sequence reads: CASSRSGLGGETQYF. DNA for the CDR3: TGTGCCAGCAGTCGGAGCGGGTTAGGGGGAGAGACCCAGTACTTC.

This clone was seen a few times. The rearrangement joins TRBV2 to TRBJ1-2; D uncertain. Per germline, CDR1 SNHLY and CDR2 FYNNEI. The V and J ends lost 10 bases and 8 bases respectively, with 14 bases between them. The CDR3 contains 11 residues. The CDR3 protein is CAKTSTSGYTF. DNA for the CDR3: TGTGCCAAAACCTCGACCTCGGGCTACACCTTC.

The V gene is TRBV4-1, the J gene TRBJ2-1; TRBD2 matches at 12 bases. Losses at the gene ends were 1 base for V and 8 bases for J; bases not matched to a gene: 9. Germline CDR1 MGHRA, CDR2 YSYEKL. There are 17 residues in the CDR3. The CDR3 region has the DNA TGCGCCAGCAGCCAAGGTTCTAGCGGGGGGGCCATATATGAGCAGTTCTTC. As protein: CASSQGSSGGAIYEQFF.

This chain connects TRBV7-2 to TRBJ2-5, with unresolved D. The germline V and J ends were trimmed by 7 bases and 4 bases, with 10 bases remaining between them. Germline CDR1 reads SGHTA; CDR2 reads FQGNSA. The CDR3 runs 12 residues. The CDR3 sequence is CASTPRGETQYF. CDR3 bases: TGTGCCAGCACCCCCCGAGGAGAGACCCAGTACTTC.